This entry concerns a single T cell receptor beta chain. Its cognate antigen is unknown. These data belong to a study of shared clonotypes between healthy human individuals. The CDR3 spans 14 residues. Germline loops: CDR1 GTSNPN, CDR2 SVGIG (reference sequence). Losses at the gene ends were 1 base for V and 8 bases for J; bases not matched to a gene: 10. The study's findings and limits: Naive subsets usually exceeded memory subsets in estimated richness. The represented genetic and exposure-history diversity was limited by the small number of donors.

Repertoires were generated with immunoSEQ multiplex PCR, while TCRdb's copy carries only in-frame clones and drops some. This table holds hundreds of thousands of clones, 90% to 95% found once. In the naive CD8 group, cells lacked CD45RO and were positively selected for CCR7, so terminally differentiated effector memory CD45RA+ cells were left out. Input material: naive CD8+ T cells sorted from blood. The V call is TRBV30, the J call TRBJ2-5; 7 bases are shared with TRBD2. This clonotype originated in a woman younger than 45 in good health. The CDR3 sequence: CAWSAVGGGTTQYF. In DNA, the CDR3 is TGTGCCTGGAGTGCCGTGGGCGGGGGTACAACCCAGTACTTC.